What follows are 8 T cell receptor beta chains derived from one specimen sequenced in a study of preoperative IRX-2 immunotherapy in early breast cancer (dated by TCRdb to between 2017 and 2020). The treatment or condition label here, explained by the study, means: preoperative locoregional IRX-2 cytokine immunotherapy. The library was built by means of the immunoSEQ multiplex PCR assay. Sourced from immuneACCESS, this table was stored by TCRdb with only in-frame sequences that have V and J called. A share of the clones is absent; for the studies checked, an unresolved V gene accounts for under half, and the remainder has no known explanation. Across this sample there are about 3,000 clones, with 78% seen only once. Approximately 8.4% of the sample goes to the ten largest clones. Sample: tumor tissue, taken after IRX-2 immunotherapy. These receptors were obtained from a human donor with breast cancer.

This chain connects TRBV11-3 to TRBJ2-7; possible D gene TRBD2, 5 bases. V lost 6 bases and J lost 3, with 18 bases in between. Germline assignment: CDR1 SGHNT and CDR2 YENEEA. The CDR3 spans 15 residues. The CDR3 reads CASREGASNYYEQYF. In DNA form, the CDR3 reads TGTGCCAGCAGAGAGGGAGCTAGCAACTACTACGAGCAGTACTTC.

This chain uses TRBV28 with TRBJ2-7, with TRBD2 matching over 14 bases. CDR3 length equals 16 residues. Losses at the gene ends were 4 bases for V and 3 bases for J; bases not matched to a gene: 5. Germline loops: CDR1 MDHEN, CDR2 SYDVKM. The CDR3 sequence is CASSSPGLAGGYEQYF. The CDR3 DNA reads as TGTGCCAGCAGTTCTCCAGGACTAGCGGGAGGCTACGAGCAGTACTTC.

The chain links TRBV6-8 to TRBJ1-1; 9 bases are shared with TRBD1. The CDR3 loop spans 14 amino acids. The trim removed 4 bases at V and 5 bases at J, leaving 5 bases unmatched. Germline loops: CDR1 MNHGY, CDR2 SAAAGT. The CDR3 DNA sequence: TGTGCCAGCAGTTGGGACAGGGTAGGGACTGAAGCTTTCTTT. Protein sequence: CASSWDRVGTEAFF.

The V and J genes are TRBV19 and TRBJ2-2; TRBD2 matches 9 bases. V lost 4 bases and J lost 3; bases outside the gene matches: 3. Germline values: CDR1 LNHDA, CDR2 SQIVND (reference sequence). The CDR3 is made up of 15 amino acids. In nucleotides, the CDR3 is TGTGCCAGTAGTACGTTAGCGGGGGACACCGGGGAGCTGTTTTTT. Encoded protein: CASSTLAGDTGELFF. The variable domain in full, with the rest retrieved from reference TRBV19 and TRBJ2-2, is DGGITQSPKYLFRKEGQNVTLSCEQNLNHDAMYWYRQDPGQGLRLIYYSQIVNDFQKGDIAEGYSVSREKKESFPLTVTSAQKNPTAFYLCASSTLAGDTGELFFGEGSRLTVL.

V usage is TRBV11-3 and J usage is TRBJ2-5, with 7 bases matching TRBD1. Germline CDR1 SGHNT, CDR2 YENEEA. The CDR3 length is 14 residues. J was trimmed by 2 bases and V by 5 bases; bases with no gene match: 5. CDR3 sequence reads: CASSHSDRQETQYF. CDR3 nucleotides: TGTGCCAGCAGCCATTCGGACAGGCAAGAGACCCAGTACTTC.

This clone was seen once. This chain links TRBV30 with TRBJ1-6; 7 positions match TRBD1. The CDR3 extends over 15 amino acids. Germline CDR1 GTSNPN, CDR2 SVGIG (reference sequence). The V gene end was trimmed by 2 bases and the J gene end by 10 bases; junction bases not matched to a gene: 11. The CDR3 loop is CAWSPSRGRLSPLHF. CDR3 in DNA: TGTGCCTGGAGTCCATCCAGGGGGAGGTTATCACCCCTCCACTTT.

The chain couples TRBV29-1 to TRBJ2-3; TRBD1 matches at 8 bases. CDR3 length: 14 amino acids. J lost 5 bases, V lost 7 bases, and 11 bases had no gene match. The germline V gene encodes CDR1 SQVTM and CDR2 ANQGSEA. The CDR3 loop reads CSARRQGSGDTQYF. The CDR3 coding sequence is TGCAGCGCAAGGAGACAGGGGAGTGGAGATACGCAGTATTTT.

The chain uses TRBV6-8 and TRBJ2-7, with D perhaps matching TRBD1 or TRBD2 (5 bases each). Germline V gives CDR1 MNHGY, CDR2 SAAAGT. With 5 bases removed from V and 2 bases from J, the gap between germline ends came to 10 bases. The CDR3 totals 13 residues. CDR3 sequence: CASSRDETYEQYF. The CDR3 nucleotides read TGTGCCAGCAGTCGGGACGAGACCTACGAGCAGTACTTC.